This T cell receptor (beta chain) is from a study of T cells expressing NK-cell markers. Study overall: One of eight sequenced donors was HCMV-seronegative; the other seven were seropositive. Study-wide points: Among CD8+ T cells from about six donors, dominant NKG2C+ clonotypes accounted for roughly 1.0-7.0%. Leadership of the CD3+CD56-NKG2C+ fraction also belonged to these clonotypes in a handful of donors.

Turning to this clonotype: Its antigen remains unidentified.

The authors generated TCR beta cDNA through 5'RACE template switching with UMIs. TCRdb reanalyzed the 5' RACE reads, giving one entry per CDR3 protein sequence and no DNA. Across some 110,000 distinct CDR3 sequences, the top ten clones capture approximately 17% of the sample. This CDR3 contains 14 residues. Germline CDR1 MNHEY, CDR2 SVGEGT. The TCR sequence derives from a woman aged 18 to 75 in good health. The chain combines TRBV6-2 or TRBV6-3 with TRBJ2-4. Source material: blood T cells: a sorted CD56 or NKG2C T cell subset, CD4+ or CD8+ T cells, or bulk PBMC T cells (not recorded which). CDR3 sequence: CASSYPVAKNIQYF.